The clone carrying this T cell receptor (beta chain) was recorded a few times. No antigen is known for it. Its ends do not fully match the called genes, so a read error is possible. The data were taken from a study of regulatory T cells in long-lasting Graves disease. There are 13 residues in the CDR3. The germline gives CDR1 LNHDA, CDR2 SQIVND (reference sequence). CDR3 regions were amplified by Arm-PCR using iRepertoire HTBI primers to build TCR beta libraries. TCRdb recomputed calls from the multiplex PCR reads with MiXCR, one row per CDR3 protein. The sample holds about 620,000 distinct CDR3 sequences, 16% seen once. Time point here: newly diagnosed GD, antithyroid drugs for less than 3 months. Generation of the TCR library employed RNA extracted from PBMCs. American Thyroid Association guidelines were used to diagnose Graves' disease. Study findings and constraints: Persistent disease favored TRBV28, TRBJ1-2 and TRBJ2-5.

These same data were also listed under a study on T cells in Graves' hyperthyroidism and ophthalmopathy. That report notes: Among thyroid clonotypes expanded above 0.001, most also appeared in blood.

This receptor was identified in a woman aged 25 to 39 with Graves disease. Source: peripheral blood mononuclear cells (PBMCs), taken at new diagnosis, from a patient treated with antithyroid drugs. The V call is TRBV19, the J call TRBJ1-5; no definite D call. The CDR3, as DNA: TGTGCCAGTAGTAGCGTATCCGGAGGATTTATGGATTTT. Residues: CASSSVSGGFMDF.